This TCR beta chain was sequenced during a study of T cells in Graves' hyperthyroidism and ophthalmopathy. With 3 bases clipped from V and 4 bases from J, the junction kept 5 bases outside the gene matches. There are 14 residues in the CDR3. CDR1 is SGHAT, CDR2 FQNNGV, per germline. There were TCR beta CDR3 regions amplified from RNA transcripts. HTBI primers were employed in a first-round RT-PCR of the TCR CDR3. A single record per CDR3 protein comes from TCRdb applying MiXCR to the multiplex PCR reads. The table records around 340,000 distinct CDR3 sequences, around 20% of them present only once. This clonotype was counted between two and nine times.

J is TRBJ2-7 and V is TRBV11-2; 8 nucleotides match TRBD1. The sequencing input was blood. The source of this sequence is a woman between 45 and 60 years old with Graves' hyperthyroidism. The CDR3 region has the DNA TGTGCCAGCAGCTTCGCTAACAGGGGGTACGAGCAGTACTTC. Amino acids: CASSFANRGYEQYF.